Given below is one T cell receptor beta chain in context. Its target is unknown. This entry belongs to a study of identifying expanded T cells in peripheral blood. During the collection period, no donor immune events like infections were recorded. This CDR3 is 13 amino acids long. The V end lost 3 bases, the J end lost 4 bases, and 7 bases lay between the germline ends. Germline V gene lookup returns CDR1 SGHTA and CDR2 FQGTGA. Study observations and caveats: Two-week clone count variance significantly increased as total template count grew.

Sequencing used immunoSEQ multiplex PCR; TCRdb keeps in-frame clones, though not all of them. This table holds about 82,000 clones, about 87% found once. This sequence joins TRBV7-3 and TRBJ1-5; D might be TRBD1 (5 bases). The clonotype comes from a person between 18 and 75 years old in good health. What was sequenced was blood. CDR3: CASSFGGNQPQHF. The CDR3 coding sequence is TGTGCCAGCAGCTTCGGGGGGAATCAGCCCCAGCATTTT.